These 14 T cell receptor beta chains were sequenced from one sample in a study of blood T cell repertoires in COVID-19. The repertoire was sequenced with immunoSEQ multiplex PCR; TCRdb's copy has only in-frame clones and lacks some. The table has 160,000 or so clones, 65% to 90% seen once; the top ten hold more than 1.5%. Sequences were obtained from peripheral blood. These receptors were collected from a human donor in a cohort sampled during active COVID-19.

The chain is built from TRBV19 and TRBJ2-1, with 13 positions matching TRBD2. V lost 11 bases, J lost 11 bases, and 12 bases stayed unmatched. CDR3 length equals 14 residues. CDR1 and CDR2 from the germline V gene are LNHDA and SQIVND (reference sequence). The chain's CDR3 is CASKSGTSGVKQFF. CDR3 DNA: TGTGCCTCAAAGTCCGGGACTAGCGGGGTAAAGCAGTTCTTC.

This clone was counted once. The rearrangement uses TRBV6-5 and TRBJ2-5; 11 bases match TRBD1. V lost 2 bases, J lost 4 bases, and 3 bases stayed unmatched. This CDR3 region has 15 residues. CDR1 is MNHEY, CDR2 SVGAGI, per germline. CDR3 sequence reads: CASSYTGTGGETQYF. CDR3 in DNA: TGTGCCAGCAGTTACACCGGGACAGGGGGAGAGACCCAGTACTTC.

This clone has just one count. The chain recombines TRBV7-2 with TRBJ1-5, with D possibly TRBD1 on 6 matching bases. The CDR3 length is 13 residues. Trimming cost V 5 bases and J 5 bases, with 10 bases left between them. Germline CDR1 SGHTA, CDR2 FQGNSA. In DNA, the CDR3 is TGTGCCAGCAGCACACAGGGATATCAGCCCCAGCATTTT. Amino acid sequence: CASSTQGYQPQHF.

The chain employs TRBV12-5 and TRBJ2-7, with 12 bases lining up with TRBD2. With 6 bases clipped from V and 2 bases from J, the junction kept 5 bases outside the gene matches. The CDR3 length is 15 residues. CDR1 and CDR2 from the germline V gene are LGHNT and FRNRAP. In nucleotides, the CDR3 is TGTGCTAGTGGATCCGGACTAGCGGGGACCTACGAGCAGTACTTC. Its protein product is CASGSGLAGTYEQYF.

J is TRBJ2-5 and V is TRBV9, with 7 bases fitting TRBD2. J was trimmed by 3 bases and V by 4 bases; bases with no gene match: 9. CDR3 length: 15 residues. Germline V gene data show CDR1 as SGDLS and CDR2 as YYNGEE. Here the CDR3 reads CASSPLGLAEETQYF. CDR3 bases: TGTGCCAGCAGCCCCTTGGGGCTAGCGGAAGAGACCCAGTACTTC.

This clone was recorded a few times. This sample includes further DNA sequences coding for the same CDR3. This chain uses TRBV29-1 with TRBJ2-7; tentatively, D is TRBD1 (7 bases). The CDR3 spans 13 residues. From germline, CDR1 is SQVTM and CDR2 ANQGSEA. V was shortened by 4 bases and J by 4 bases, with 14 bases between the two germline ends. As DNA, the CDR3 is TGCAGCGTTGTGGAGGGGGCGGGGTACGAGCAGTACTTC. Protein: CSVVEGAGYEQYF.

The chain joins TRBV27 to TRBJ2-1; D perhaps matches TRBD1 (6 bases). This CDR3 has 15 residues. The germline V gene has CDR1 MNHEY and CDR2 SMNVEV (reference sequence). V was clipped by 5 bases and J by 0 bases, with 11 bases between them. The DNA of the CDR3 is TGTGCCAGCAGTGTGGACAGAACCTCCTACAATGAGCAGTTCTTC. Amino acid sequence: CASSVDRTSYNEQFF.

J is TRBJ1-5 and V is TRBV21-1; no DNA check was done on the table's D call, TRBD1. TRBV21-1 is given as a pseudogene. This CDR3 region has 18 residues. CDR3 nucleotide sequence: TGTGCCAGCAGCGCGGGACAGGGGGGGGATAATAGCAATCAGCCCCAGCATTTT. Its translation is CASSAGQGGDNSNQPQHF.

The chain couples TRBV7-2 to TRBJ1-4, with D perhaps TRBD1 (6 bases). The germline V gene encodes CDR1 SGHTA and CDR2 FQGNSA. With 5 bases removed from V and 10 bases from J, the gap between germline ends came to 17 bases. The CDR3 spans 14 residues. CDR3 nucleotide sequence: TGTGCCAGCAGCCAAACAGTGGACAGAGGAAAACTGTTTTTT. Translation gives CASSQTVDRGKLFF.

The chain combines TRBV9 with TRBJ2-3; 15 bases line up with TRBD2. The germline V gene has CDR1 SGDLS and CDR2 YYNGEE. This CDR3 comprises 16 residues. Trimming took 3 bases from V and 4 from J; bases not matched to a gene: 3. CDR3 in DNA: TGTGCCAGCAGCGCCCGGACTAGCGGGGGGGCAGATACGCAGTATTTT. As protein: CASSARTSGGADTQYF. The entire variable domain, with the rest obtained from reference TRBV9 and TRBJ2-3, is as follows: DSGVTQTPKHLITATGQRVTLRCSPRSGDLSVYWYQQSLDQGLQFLIQYYNGEERAKGNILERFSAQQFPDLHSELNLSSLELGDSALYFCASSARTSGGADTQYFGPGTRLTVL.

The chain uses TRBV29-1 and TRBJ2-1; TRBD2 agrees at 8 bases. CDR1 is SQVTM and CDR2 is ANQGSEA in the germline V gene. After removal of 2 bases from V and 6 bases from J, the junction contained 9 bases not matched to a gene. The CDR3 runs 15 residues. In DNA form, the CDR3 reads TGCAGCGTTGAATTAGGGAGCGGGGGTTTCAATGAGCAGTTCTTC. It translates to CSVELGSGGFNEQFF.

For the CDR3, the DNA is TGTGCCAGCAGTACAGGGCCCTACGAGCAGTACTTC. Protein: CASSTGPYEQYF. The gene calls are TRBV28 and TRBJ2-7; weak D call: TRBD1 (6 bases). Trimming pared 5 bases from V and 2 bases from J, leaving 7 bases between. CDR1 and CDR2 from the germline V gene are MDHEN and SYDVKM. This CDR3 contains 12 residues.

The chain employs TRBV21-1 and TRBJ2-1; the table's D call of TRBD2 was not tested on the DNA. TRBV21-1 is a documented pseudogene. The CDR3 length is 13 residues. The CDR3 protein is CASSKGGYNEQFF. CDR3 sequence (DNA): TGTGCCAGCAGCAAAGGCGGTTACAATGAGCAGTTCTTC.

This chain links TRBV10-1 with TRBJ1-1; weak D call: TRBD1 (6 bases). V lost 0 bases to trimming and J lost 1 base, with 15 bases between them. Germline V gene sequence: CDR1 WNHNN, CDR2 SYGVQD (reference sequence). The length of the CDR3 is 17 residues. The CDR3 nucleotides read TGCGCCAGCAGTGAGTCGGCAGGGGCAGCAGGGAACACTGAAGCTTTCTTT. Protein: CASSESAGAAGNTEAFF.